The clone carrying this T cell receptor (beta chain) was counted only a few times. The entry originates in a study of blood T cells in healthy people across ages. The CDR3 has 12 residues. It was with a sample-barcoded 5' primer and a J-beta primer mix that a second PCR of roughly 7 to 12 cycles was run. TCRdb processed the 5' RACE reads anew with MiXCR; each CDR3 protein has one entry. The sample carries 850,000 to 1,100,000 distinct CDR3 sequences, around two fifths recorded once. The sequenced material came from blood. The sequence was collected from a man younger than 30 in good health. J is TRBJ2-7 and V is TRBV21-1; the D call in the table, TRBD1, was not verified against the DNA. TRBV21-1 has pseudogene status. The CDR3 region is CASKTDDYEQYF. The CDR3 bases are TGTGCCAGCAAGACAGACGACTACGAGCAGTACTTC.